Listed here are 15 T cell receptor beta chains from one sample, sequenced in a study of T cell clonotyping in hematopoietic cell transplantation. Using immunoSEQ multiplex PCR, the repertoire was profiled, and TCRdb retains in-frame clones only, with some absent. This table holds tens of thousands of clones, about nine tenths found once. As to time point: recipient sample about 28 days before transplant, after cytoreduction. This sample comprised peripheral blood mononuclear cells, obtained before stem cell transplant. Receptors were obtained from a man aged 55 to 70 with biphenotypic leukemia. Some clones in this sample may be carry-over from other donors' samples.

The chain is built from TRBV27 and TRBJ2-2, with unresolved D. The CDR3 contains 13 residues. Trimming cost V 3 bases and J 3 bases, with 5 bases left between them. Germline V CDR1 and CDR2: MNHEY, SMNVEV (reference sequence). The CDR3 coding sequence is TGTGCCAGCAGTTTCCTAGACACCGGGGAGCTGTTTTTT. Protein sequence: CASSFLDTGELFF.

V and J are TRBV15 and TRBJ1-5; 8 bases align to TRBD1. V dropped 0 bases and J dropped 7; count of bases not matched to a gene: 5. Per germline, CDR1 LNHNV and CDR2 YYDKDF (reference sequence). The CDR3 length is 15 residues. The CDR3 reads CATSRDGQGLQPQHF. In DNA form, the CDR3 reads TGTGCCACCAGCAGAGATGGACAGGGCTTGCAGCCCCAGCATTTT. Complete variable domain (other parts from reference TRBV15 and TRBJ1-5): DAMVIQNPRYQVTQFGKPVTLSCSQTLNHNVMYWYQQKSSQAPKLLFHYYDKDFNNEADTPDNFQSRRPNTSFCFLDIRSPGLGDTAMYLCATSRDGQGLQPQHFGDGTRLSIL.

This chain connects TRBV6-5 to TRBJ2-1; 7 positions match TRBD1. In germline, CDR1 is MNHEY, CDR2 SVGAGI. The CDR3 sequence is 13 residues long. V shed 6 bases, J shed 5 bases, and the junction held 4 bases outside the gene matches. As DNA, the CDR3 is TGTGCCAGCAGGAGGGGGCTAAACAATGAGCAGTTCTTC. It codes for CASRRGLNNEQFF.

The J gene is TRBJ2-3, the V gene TRBV4-3, with 8 bases identical to TRBD2. CDR3 length: 16 amino acids. Germline CDR1 reads LGHNA; CDR2 reads YSLEER. Trimming at V came to 3 bases and at J to 4 bases, leaving 9 bases not matched to a gene. The CDR3 is CASSQDFGRAPDTQYF. The CDR3 DNA follows: TGCGCCAGCAGCCAGGATTTCGGGAGGGCCCCAGATACGCAGTATTTT.

In nucleotides, the CDR3 is TGTGCCAGCAGGCCGGGGCGGCAGAGGGCTGAAGCTTTCTTT. Protein product: CASRPGRQRAEAFF. This chain connects TRBV5-6 to TRBJ1-1, with D maybe TRBD1 (5 bases). Trimming cost V 5 bases and J 6 bases, with 17 bases left between them. Germline CDR1 reads SGHDT; CDR2 reads YYEEEE. This CDR3 is built from 14 residues.

The chain uses TRBV10-3 and TRBJ2-1; no reliable D call. Trimming pared 6 bases from V and 6 bases from J, leaving 12 bases between. Germline V gives CDR1 ENHRY, CDR2 SYGVKD. The CDR3 runs 13 residues. This CDR3 is CAISRDKFNEQFF. The CDR3 DNA follows: TGTGCCATCAGCCGCGATAAGTTCAATGAGCAGTTCTTC.

The V and J genes are TRBV6-5 and TRBJ1-2, with 9 bases that match TRBD1. The length of the CDR3 is 14 residues. The V gene's germline CDR1 is MNHEY and CDR2 SVGAGI. Trimming took 6 bases from V and 7 from J; bases not matched to a gene: 9. CDR3 DNA: TGTGCCAGCAGACGGAACGACAGGGGGGTTGGCTACACCTTC. This codes for CASRRNDRGVGYTF.

The gene calls are TRBV2 and TRBJ2-5, with 12 bases matching TRBD1. This CDR3 region has 19 residues. J gave up 7 bases and V 5 bases, and 20 bases lay outside the gene matches. Germline V lookup: CDR1 SNHLY, CDR2 FYNNEI. In DNA form, the CDR3 reads TGTGCCAGCAGTCCCCGGGACAGGGGGCTTAGGTTCACCCGGGGGACCCAGTACTTC. It translates to CASSPRDRGLRFTRGTQYF.

This clone was recorded a few times. J is TRBJ1-1 and V is TRBV30; D is undetermined. Looked up from germline, CDR1 is GTSNPN and CDR2 is SVGIG (reference sequence). The CDR3 length is 12 residues. The CDR3 protein is CAETALNTEAFF. CDR3 DNA: TGTGCAGAGACCGCACTCAACACTGAAGCTTTCTTT.

The chain recombines TRBV30 with TRBJ2-2, with D possibly matching TRBD1 (5 bases). Trimming left V 0 bases short and J 5 bases short, with 13 bases between. CDR1 GTSNPN and CDR2 SVGIG come from the germline V gene (reference sequence). The CDR3 consists of 15 residues. The CDR3 coding sequence is TGTGCCTGGAGTGTAGTTGGCAGGGCAACCGGGGAGCTGTTTTTT. This codes for CAWSVVGRATGELFF.

The chain combines TRBV4-3 with TRBJ1-4; possible D gene TRBD1, 5 bases. The V end lost 0 bases, the J end lost 4 bases, and 12 bases lay between the germline ends. The CDR3 is 16 amino acids. Germline lookup yields CDR1 LGHNA and CDR2 YSLEER. CDR3 DNA: TGCGCCAGCAGCCAAGATATCAGGGCTGTTAATGAAAAACTGTTTTTT. It is translated as CASSQDIRAVNEKLFF.

V is TRBV4-1 and J is TRBJ2-5; D is possibly TRBD2 (5 bases). Germline CDR1 and CDR2: MGHRA and YSYEKL. Trimming pared 4 bases from V and 0 bases from J, leaving 12 bases between. CDR3 size: 15 residues. CDR3 in DNA: TGCGCCAGCAGCCCCCTACCCGGGAACCAAGAGACCCAGTACTTC. Translating it yields CASSPLPGNQETQYF.

The gene calls are TRBV5-6 and TRBJ2-1, with D possibly being TRBD1 (5 bases). The CDR3 is made up of 13 amino acids. Trimming removed 2 bases from V and 4 bases from J, with 7 bases in between. CDR1 is SGHDT, CDR2 YYEEEE, per germline. The CDR3: CASSFRQYNEQFF. The CDR3 region has the DNA TGTGCCAGCAGCTTCCGACAGTACAATGAGCAGTTCTTC.

This clone was picked up one time. This rearrangement joins TRBV29-1 to TRBJ2-2; TRBD1 matches 8 bases. V dropped 0 bases and J dropped 6; count of bases not matched to a gene: 15. The CDR3 consists of 18 residues. The V gene's germline CDR1 is SQVTM and CDR2 ANQGSEA. The CDR3 loop is CSVEDKPRQGSNAGELFF. The CDR3 DNA sequence: TGCAGCGTTGAAGATAAACCAAGACAGGGGAGTAATGCCGGGGAGCTGTTTTTT.

The chain links TRBV4-1 to TRBJ1-1, with D possibly TRBD1 on 6 matching bases. The V and J ends lost 0 bases and 5 bases respectively, with 13 bases between them. The germline V gene encodes CDR1 MGHRA and CDR2 YSYEKL. This CDR3 is built from 15 residues. CDR3 sequence: CASSQEQGMVTEAFF. The CDR3 nucleotides are TGCGCCAGCAGCCAAGAGCAGGGGATGGTGACTGAAGCTTTCTTT.